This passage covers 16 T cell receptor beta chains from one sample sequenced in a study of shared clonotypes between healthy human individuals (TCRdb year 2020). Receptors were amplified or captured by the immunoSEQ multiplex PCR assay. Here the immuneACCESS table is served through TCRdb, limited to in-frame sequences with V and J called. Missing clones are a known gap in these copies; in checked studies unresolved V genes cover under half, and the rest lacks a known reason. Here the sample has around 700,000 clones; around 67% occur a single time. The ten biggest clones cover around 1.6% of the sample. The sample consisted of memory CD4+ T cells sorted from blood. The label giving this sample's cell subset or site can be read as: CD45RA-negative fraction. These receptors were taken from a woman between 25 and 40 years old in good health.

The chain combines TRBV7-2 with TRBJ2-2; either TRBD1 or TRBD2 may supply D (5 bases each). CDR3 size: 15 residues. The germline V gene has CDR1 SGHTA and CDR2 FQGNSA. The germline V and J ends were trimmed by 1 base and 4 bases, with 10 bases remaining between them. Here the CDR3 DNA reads TGTGCCAGCAGCTTAGGAGTCGGGACCACCGGGGAGCTGTTTTTT. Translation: CASSLGVGTTGELFF. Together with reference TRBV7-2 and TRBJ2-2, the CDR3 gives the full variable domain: GAGVSQSPSNKVTEKGKDVELRCDPISGHTALYWYRQSLGQGLEFLIYFQGNSAPDKSGLPSDRFSAERTGGSVSTLTIQRTQQEDSAVYLCASSLGVGTTGELFFGEGSRLTVL.

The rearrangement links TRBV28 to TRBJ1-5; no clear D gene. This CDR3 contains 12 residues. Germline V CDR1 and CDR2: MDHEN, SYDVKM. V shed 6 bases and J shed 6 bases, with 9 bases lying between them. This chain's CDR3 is CASSPKRQPQHF. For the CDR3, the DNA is TGTGCCAGCAGCCCAAAGCGTCAGCCCCAGCATTTT.

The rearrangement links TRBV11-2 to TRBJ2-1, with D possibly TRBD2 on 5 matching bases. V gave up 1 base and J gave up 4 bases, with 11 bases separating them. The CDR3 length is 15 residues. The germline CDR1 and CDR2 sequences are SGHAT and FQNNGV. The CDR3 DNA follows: TGTGCCAGCAGCTTAGGGTCGTCGGGATACAATGAGCAGTTCTTC. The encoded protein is CASSLGSSGYNEQFF.

CDR3 region: CASSLGPHTEAFF. The CDR3 DNA is TGTGCCAGCAGTTTAGGCCCCCACACTGAAGCTTTCTTT. The V call is TRBV27, the J call TRBJ1-1; D remains ambiguous. The germline V and J ends were trimmed by 2 bases and 3 bases, with 7 bases remaining between them. Germline values: CDR1 MNHEY, CDR2 SMNVEV (reference sequence). The CDR3 consists of 13 residues.

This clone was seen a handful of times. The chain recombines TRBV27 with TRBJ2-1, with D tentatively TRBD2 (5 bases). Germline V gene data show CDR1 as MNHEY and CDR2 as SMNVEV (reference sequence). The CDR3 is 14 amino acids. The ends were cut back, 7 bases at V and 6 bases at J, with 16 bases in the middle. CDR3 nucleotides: TGTGCCAGCACCGCGAGCGGCAGGACCAATGAGCAGTTCTTC. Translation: CASTASGRTNEQFF.

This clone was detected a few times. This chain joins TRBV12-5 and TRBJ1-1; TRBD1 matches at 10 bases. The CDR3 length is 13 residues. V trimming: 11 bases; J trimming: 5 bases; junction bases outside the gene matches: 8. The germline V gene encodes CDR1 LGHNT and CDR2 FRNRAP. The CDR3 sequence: CAVTRTGGTEAFF. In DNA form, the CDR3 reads TGTGCTGTTACCCGGACAGGGGGGACTGAAGCTTTCTTT.

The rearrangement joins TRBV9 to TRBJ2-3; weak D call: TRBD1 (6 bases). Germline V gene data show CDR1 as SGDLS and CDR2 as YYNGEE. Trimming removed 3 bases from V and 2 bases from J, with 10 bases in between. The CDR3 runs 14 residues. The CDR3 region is CASSARQDTDTQYF. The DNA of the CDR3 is TGTGCCAGCAGCGCCCGACAGGACACAGATACGCAGTATTTT.

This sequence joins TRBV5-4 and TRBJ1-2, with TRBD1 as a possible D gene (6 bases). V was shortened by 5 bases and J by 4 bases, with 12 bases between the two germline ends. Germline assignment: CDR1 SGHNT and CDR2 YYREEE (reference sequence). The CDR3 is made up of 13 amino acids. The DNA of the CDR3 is TGTGCCAGCAGGCTGGACAGAGCCTATGGCTACACCTTC. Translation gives CASRLDRAYGYTF.

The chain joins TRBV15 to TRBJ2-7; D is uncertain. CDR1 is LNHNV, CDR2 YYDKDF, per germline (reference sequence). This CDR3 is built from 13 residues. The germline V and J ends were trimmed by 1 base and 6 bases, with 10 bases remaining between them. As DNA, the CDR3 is TGTGCCACCAGCAGAGGGAACGAGGCCGAGCAGTACTTC. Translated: CATSRGNEAEQYF.

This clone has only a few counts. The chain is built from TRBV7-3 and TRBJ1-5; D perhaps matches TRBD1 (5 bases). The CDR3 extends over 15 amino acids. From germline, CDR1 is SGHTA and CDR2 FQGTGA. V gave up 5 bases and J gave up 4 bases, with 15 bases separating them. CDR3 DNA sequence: TGTGCCAGCAGCATACTACCCGACAGAAATCAGCCCCAGCATTTT. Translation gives CASSILPDRNQPQHF. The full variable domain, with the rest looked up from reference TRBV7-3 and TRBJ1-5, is GAGVSQTPSNKVTEKGKYVELRCDPISGHTALYWYRQSLGQGPEFLIYFQGTGAADDSGLPNDRFFAVRPEGSVSTLKIQRTERGDSAVYLCASSILPDRNQPQHFGDGTRLSIL.

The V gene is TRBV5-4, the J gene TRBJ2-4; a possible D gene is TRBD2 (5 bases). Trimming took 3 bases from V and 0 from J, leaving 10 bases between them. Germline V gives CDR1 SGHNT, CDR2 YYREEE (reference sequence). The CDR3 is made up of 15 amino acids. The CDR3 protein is CASSSRTLAKNIQYF. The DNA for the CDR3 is TGTGCCAGCAGCTCCCGGACTCTAGCCAAAAACATTCAGTACTTC.

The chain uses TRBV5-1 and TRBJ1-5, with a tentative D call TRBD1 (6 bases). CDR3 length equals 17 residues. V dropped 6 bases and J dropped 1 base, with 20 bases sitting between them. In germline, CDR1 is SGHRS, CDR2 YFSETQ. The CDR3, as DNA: TGCGCCAGCATAGAGGGGGGGCGAAAATTAAGCAATCAGCCCCAGCATTTT. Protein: CASIEGGRKLSNQPQHF.

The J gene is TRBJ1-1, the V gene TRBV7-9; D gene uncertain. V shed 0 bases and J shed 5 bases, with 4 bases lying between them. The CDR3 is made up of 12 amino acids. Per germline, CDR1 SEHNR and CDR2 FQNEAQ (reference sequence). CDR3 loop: CASSLAQTEAFF. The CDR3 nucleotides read TGTGCCAGCAGCTTAGCGCAAACTGAAGCTTTCTTT.

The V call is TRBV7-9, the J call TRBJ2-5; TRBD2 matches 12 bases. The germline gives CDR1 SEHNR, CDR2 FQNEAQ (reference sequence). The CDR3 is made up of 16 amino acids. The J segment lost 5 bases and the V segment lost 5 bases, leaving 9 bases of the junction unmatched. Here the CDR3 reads CASSPRTSGKVETQYF. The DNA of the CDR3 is TGTGCCAGCAGCCCGCGGACTAGCGGGAAGGTCGAGACCCAGTACTTC.

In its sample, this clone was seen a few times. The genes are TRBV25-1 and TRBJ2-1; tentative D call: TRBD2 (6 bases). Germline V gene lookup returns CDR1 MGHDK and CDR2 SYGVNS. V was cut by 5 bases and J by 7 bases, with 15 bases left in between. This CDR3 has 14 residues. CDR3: CASSRHGSFNEQFF. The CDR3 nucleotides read TGTGCCAGCAGTCGGCACGGGAGTTTTAATGAGCAGTTCTTC. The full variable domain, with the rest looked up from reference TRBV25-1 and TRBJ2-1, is EADIYQTPRYLVIGTGKKITLECSQTMGHDKMYWYQQDPGMELHLIHYSYGVNSTEKGDLSSESTVSRIRTEHFPLTLESARPSHTSQYLCASSRHGSFNEQFFGPGTRLTVL.

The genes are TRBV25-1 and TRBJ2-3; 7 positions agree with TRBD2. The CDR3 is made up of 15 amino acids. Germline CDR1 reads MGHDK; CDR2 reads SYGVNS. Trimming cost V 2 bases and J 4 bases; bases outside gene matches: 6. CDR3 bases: TGTGCCAGCAGTGAAGCGGGAGTTAGACCAGATACGCAGTATTTT. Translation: CASSEAGVRPDTQYF.